This T cell receptor beta chain was recorded in a study of tumor-infiltrating lymphocytes in primary liver carcinoma. Study-level points and caveats: Merely about 8-24% of top clones occurred in all five tumor regions.

The roughly 19-32 mg bulk tissue piece was not sorted before simultaneous RNA and DNA extraction. The investigators made TCR beta cDNA from around 540 ng total RNA, using a constant-region primer. Investigators got TCR beta libraries out of three nested multiplex PCR rounds, done with slightly modified ARM-PCR. Amplification in the first two PCR rounds was performed using TRBV1-TRBV30 forward primers and a C-beta reverse primer for 10 cycles each. TCRdb recomputed calls from the multiplex PCR reads with MiXCR, one row per CDR3 protein. The top ten hold approximately 21% of the sample, which has about 110,000 distinct CDR3 sequences, roughly four fifths seen once. For this clonotype: Its cognate antigen is unknown.

The length of the CDR3 is 15 residues. Germline CDR1 MNHNY, CDR2 SVGAGI (reference sequence). This sequence originates from a man aged 40-49 years with primary liver carcinoma and hepatitis B virus infection. The sample taken for sequencing was liver tumor tissue from sampling region 3. As to subset: tumor region T3, left-lateral pole. The chain is built from TRBV6-6 and TRBJ1-5; 10 nucleotides line up with TRBD1. CDR3 coding DNA: TGTGTCAGTAGTTACGGACAGGGGGACGGTCAGCCCCAGCATTTT. Amino acid sequence: CVSSYGQGDGQPQHF.